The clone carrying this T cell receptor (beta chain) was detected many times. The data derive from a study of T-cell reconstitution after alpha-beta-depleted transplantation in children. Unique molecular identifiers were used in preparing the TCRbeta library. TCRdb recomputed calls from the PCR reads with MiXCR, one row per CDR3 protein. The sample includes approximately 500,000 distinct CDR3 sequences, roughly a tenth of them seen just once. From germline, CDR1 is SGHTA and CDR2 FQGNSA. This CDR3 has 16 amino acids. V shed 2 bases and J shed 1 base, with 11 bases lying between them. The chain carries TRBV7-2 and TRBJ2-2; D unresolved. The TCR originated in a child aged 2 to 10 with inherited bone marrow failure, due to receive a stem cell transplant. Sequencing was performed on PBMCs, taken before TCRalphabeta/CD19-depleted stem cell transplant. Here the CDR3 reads CASSLSSGLNTGELFF. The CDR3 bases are TGTGCCAGCAGCTTAAGTTCTGGCCTGAACACCGGGGAGCTGTTTTTT.